These 9 T cell receptor beta chains share one sample of origin, sequenced in a study of vaccination effects on CD4 cells after COVID-19. Before sequencing took place, the ViraFEST assay used viral peptide pools to expand antigen-specific CD4+ T cells. Upon completion of about 10 days in culture, CD4+ T cells were isolated. The antigens these receptors bind are not known. The protocol was immunoSEQ multiplex PCR, while the TCRdb copy is restricted to in-frame clones and leaves out a portion. Seen here are tens of thousands of clones, roughly 72% observed once, and the top ten hold 1.5% to 2%. The sample in question was CD4+ T cells from PBMCs cultured with HCoV-229E spike peptides, obtained before COVID-19 vaccination. The receptor source for this set is a human donor who received a COVID-19 vaccine.

The chain combines TRBV10-3 with TRBJ2-7, with 9 bases that match TRBD1. Germline-derived CDR1 and CDR2 are ENHRY and SYGVKD. The CDR3 consists of 13 residues. V gave up 2 bases and J gave up 5 bases; unmatched junction bases: 1. The CDR3 nucleotides read TGTGCCATCAGTGAGCGACAGGGGGACGAGCAGTACGTC. Translating it yields CAISERQGDEQYV.

The CDR3 sequence is CASSKPETGNEQYV. For the CDR3, the DNA is TGTGCCAGCAGCAAACCCGAGACAGGGAACGAGCAGTACGTC. The chain joins TRBV21-1 to TRBJ2-7; whether TRBD1, the table's D call, matches the DNA was not checked. TRBV21-1 is deemed a pseudogene. The CDR3 consists of 14 residues.

This clone was detected only a few times. This chain links TRBV11-2 with TRBJ1-1; no firm D call. Germline V lookup: CDR1 SGHAT, CDR2 FQNNGV. Trimming took off 2 bases at V and 4 bases at J, with 5 bases between the two ends. The CDR3 covers 12 residues. The CDR3 loop reads CASSLFGTEAFF. CDR3 nucleotides: TGTGCCAGCAGCTTATTCGGCACTGAAGCTTTCTTT.

The J gene is TRBJ2-3, the V gene TRBV5-1; 10 nucleotides line up with TRBD2. The CDR3 extends over 17 amino acids. Germline CDR1 reads SGHRS; CDR2 reads YFSETQ. V dropped 0 bases and J dropped 1; count of bases not matched to a gene: 5. The CDR3 bases are TGCGCCAGCAGCTTGGAGGGGCTAGCGGGGGGCACAGATACGCAGTATTTT. Translating it yields CASSLEGLAGGTDTQYF.

This clone turned up a few times. The chain combines TRBV5-1 with TRBJ1-1, with D possibly matching TRBD1 (6 bases). The V end was cut by 3 bases, the J end by 2 bases, with 20 bases between. Germline V gene data show CDR1 as SGHRS and CDR2 as YFSETQ. The CDR3 totals 17 residues. In DNA, the CDR3 is TGCGCCAGCAGCTGGACTGGGACACCGGGGGGAAACACTGAAGCTTTCTTT. The encoded protein is CASSWTGTPGGNTEAFF.

The chain combines TRBV20-1 with TRBJ1-1; 11 bases match TRBD1. Per the germline V gene, CDR1 is DFQATT and CDR2 is SNEGSKA (reference sequence). J lost 1 base, V lost 3 bases, and 13 bases had no gene match. The CDR3 runs 18 residues. The DNA for the CDR3 is TGCAGTGCTAGTTTGATCGGGACAGGGGGTTTTGGGAACACTGAAGCTTTCTTT. Encoded protein: CSASLIGTGGFGNTEAFF.

The chain's CDR3 is CASSRTGHQPQHF. The CDR3 DNA sequence: TGTGCCAGCAGCCGGACAGGGCATCAGCCCCAGCATTTT. The V call is TRBV7-2, the J call TRBJ1-5; TRBD1 agrees at 8 bases. The germline gives CDR1 SGHTA, CDR2 FQGNSA. The CDR3 totals 13 residues. Trimming took 5 bases from V and 5 from J; bases not matched to a gene: 2. The full variable domain, its missing parts supplied by reference TRBV7-2 and TRBJ1-5, is GAGVSQSPSNKVTEKGKDVELRCDPISGHTALYWYRQSLGQGLEFLIYFQGNSAPDKSGLPSDRFSAERTGGSVSTLTIQRTQQEDSAVYLCASSRTGHQPQHFGDGTRLSIL.

This chain uses TRBV3-1 (or the pseudogene TRBV3-2) with TRBJ1-1; D not certain. The V gene's germline CDR1 is LGHDT and CDR2 YNNKEL (reference sequence). V was cut by 0 bases and J by 1 base, with 12 bases left in between. The CDR3 is 16 residues long. CDR3 region: CASSQEWGSGNTEAFF. The CDR3, as DNA: TGTGCCAGCAGCCAAGAGTGGGGATCCGGGAACACTGAAGCTTTCTTT.

The chain recombines TRBV27 with TRBJ2-2; 7 nucleotides align to TRBD2. Germline V gene data show CDR1 as MNHEY and CDR2 as SMNVEV (reference sequence). This CDR3 region has 14 residues. Losses at the gene ends were 7 bases for V and 6 bases for J; bases not matched to a gene: 8. The CDR3 spells CASKVGRAAGELFF. The CDR3 bases are TGTGCCAGCAAGGTGGGGAGGGCCGCCGGGGAGCTGTTTTTT.